A selection of T cell receptor beta chains follows, all from one sample in a study of radiotherapy plus CTLA-4 blockade in lung cancer. Method: immunoSEQ multiplex PCR; TCRdb's copy keeps in-frame clones and lacks some. The sample contains 35,000 to 50,000 clones, 60% to 70% of which appear only once. This sample comprised peripheral blood, obtained from a patient treated with radiotherapy plus ipilimumab. Receptors were obtained from a human donor with non-small cell lung cancer who had a partial response to radiotherapy plus ipilimumab. Both conserved end residues are part of each CDR3. The D gene is left open where the match is weak. Clone size, where shown, is once, few, many, or a class for clones that have expanded.

j_gene: TRBJ2-5
abundance: -
v_gene: TRBV25-1
d_gene: TRBD2
CDR3nt: TGTGCCAGCAGTGCCTCTAGCGGGTACCAAGAGACCCAGTACTTC
CDR3aa: CASSASSGYQETQYF

j_gene: TRBJ2-3
abundance: -
v_gene: TRBV9
d_gene: TRBD1
CDR3nt: TGTGCCAGCAGCGGCCGACAGGGGAACACAGATACGCAGTATTTT
CDR3aa: CASSGRQGNTDTQYF

j_gene: TRBJ2-5
abundance: -
v_gene: TRBV5-1
d_gene: TRBD1
CDR3nt: TGCGCCAGCAGCTACCGGACAGGGGGCGGGGGAGAGACCCAGTACTTC
CDR3aa: CASSYRTGGGGETQYF

j_gene: TRBJ1-1
abundance: -
v_gene: TRBV6-5
d_gene: TRBD1
CDR3nt: TGTGCCAGCAGCCGGACAGGGGCGAACACTGAAGCTTTCTTT
CDR3aa: CASSRTGANTEAFF

j_gene: TRBJ2-1
abundance: -
v_gene: TRBV7-2
d_gene: -
CDR3nt: TGTGCCAGCAGCTCAGGGGTCCTCTCCTACAATGAGCAGTTCTTC
CDR3aa: CASSSGVLSYNEQFF

j_gene: TRBJ1-2
abundance: -
v_gene: TRBV5-1
d_gene: TRBD1
CDR3nt: TGCGCCAGCAGTCCTACGACCGGGACAGGCAGGGGCTACACCTTC
CDR3aa: CASSPTTGTGRGYTF

j_gene: TRBJ2-6
abundance: once
v_gene: TRBV6-4
d_gene: -
CDR3nt: TGTGCCAGCAGTCCCGACTTGGCTCTGGGTTCTGGGGCCAACGTCCTGACTTTC
CDR3aa: CASSPDLALGSGANVLTF

j_gene: TRBJ1-2
abundance: -
v_gene: TRBV7-3
d_gene: -
CDR3nt: TGTGCCAGCAGCCCCCGGAGCTCCATCCAAGCTCCAATCAACTATGGCTACACCTTC
CDR3aa: CASSPRSSIQAPINYGYTF

j_gene: TRBJ1-1
abundance: -
v_gene: TRBV2
d_gene: -
CDR3nt: TGTGCCAGCAGTGAGGTGGGGGGGCCTAGTAATGAAGCTTTCTTT
CDR3aa: CASSEVGGPSNEAFF

j_gene: TRBJ2-7
abundance: once
v_gene: TRBV28
d_gene: TRBD2
CDR3nt: TGTGCCAGCAGTTTAGGCCGGAGCGGGAGAGGGATGGAGCAGTACTTC
CDR3aa: CASSLGRSGRGMEQYF